This TCR beta chain was recovered during a study of shared clonotypes between healthy human individuals. Study context: Plates per donor: three CD4 naive, three CD4 memory, two CD8 naive, one CD8 memory.

Germline V CDR1 and CDR2: LGHNA, YNFKEQ. V was clipped by 3 bases and J by 0 bases; unmatched bases: 1. CDR3 length equals 17 residues. In the case of this clone: The target antigen is unknown.

The protocol was immunoSEQ multiplex PCR, while the TCRdb copy is restricted to in-frame clones and leaves out a portion. The sample has fewer than 400,000 clones; over 65% are singletons. The study, taken as a whole, reports: Roughly 5% of naive CD4 clonotypes were common to a handful of donors. Limited genetic and exposure-history diversity came from having few donors.

The clonotype originates from a man between 25 and 39 years old in good health. The sample consisted of memory CD4+ T cells sorted from blood. Noted subset: CD45RA-negative fraction. The chain employs TRBV4-2 and TRBJ2-2; 13 bases match TRBD2. CDR3 loop: CASSQGLAGSNTGELFF. In nucleotides, the CDR3 is TGTGCCAGCAGCCAGGGACTAGCGGGATCGAACACCGGGGAGCTGTTTTTT.